The next 8 T cell receptor beta chains were all read from a single sample in a study of vaccination effects on CD4 cells after COVID-19. Antigens for these TCRs are unknown. Prior to sequencing, the ViraFEST assay stimulated PBMC with viral peptide pools, which expanded the antigen-specific CD4+ T cells. Scientists isolated CD4+ T cells after an approximately 9-day culture period ended. None of the vaccinated had previously contracted SARS-CoV-2, and their nucleocapsid antibodies tested negative. Some clones are missing from TCRdb's copy, which holds only in-frame ones; the method was immunoSEQ multiplex PCR. The sample consists of over 45,000 clones, around 67% of them appearing once. This specimen was CD4+ T cells from PBMCs cultured with SARS-CoV-2 spike peptides, taken before COVID-19 vaccination. These receptors were obtained from a human donor who received a COVID-19 vaccine.

The CDR3 loop is CASSRTGGDTGELFF. The DNA of the CDR3 is TGCGCCAGCAGCCGGACAGGAGGAGACACCGGGGAGCTGTTTTTT. The chain employs TRBV5-1 and TRBJ2-2, with 7 positions matching TRBD1. Germline V CDR1 and CDR2: SGHRS, YFSETQ. The V and J ends lost 4 bases and 3 bases, in that order; junction bases with no gene match: 6. This CDR3 has 15 residues.

The chain recombines TRBV4-1 with TRBJ1-4; TRBD1 is a possible D gene (5 bases). CDR1 MGHRA and CDR2 YSYEKL come from the germline V gene. V lost 4 bases, J lost 3 bases, and 9 bases lay in between. This CDR3 region has 14 residues. CDR3 region: CASSLRDSNEKLFF. As DNA, the CDR3 is TGCGCCAGCAGCCTCCGGGACTCTAATGAAAAACTGTTTTTT.

V gene TRBV19 combines with J gene TRBJ2-7, with 9 bases aligning to TRBD1. The CDR3 is 16 amino acids. J was trimmed by 5 bases and V by 0 bases; bases with no gene match: 8. Germline V lookup: CDR1 LNHDA, CDR2 SQIVND (reference sequence). In DNA form, the CDR3 reads TGTGCCAGTAGTATAGATCGGGTAACAGGGGGCCACGAGCAGTACTTC. It encodes CASSIDRVTGGHEQYF.

V usage is TRBV19 and J usage is TRBJ2-3, with 8 bases fitting TRBD2. J lost 1 base, V lost 4 bases, and 4 bases had no gene match. CDR3 length: 15 amino acids. Germline-derived CDR1 and CDR2 are LNHDA and SQIVND (reference sequence). CDR3 sequence (DNA): TGTGCCAGTAGTAAGACTAGCGTACGCACAGATACGCAGTATTTT. The encoded protein is CASSKTSVRTDTQYF.

The V and J genes are TRBV18 and TRBJ1-2; 7 positions agree with TRBD1. CDR3 size: 15 residues. V dropped 4 bases and J dropped 1; count of bases not matched to a gene: 6. The germline V gene has CDR1 KGHSH and CDR2 LQKENI. CDR3 coding DNA: TGTGCCAGCTCACGGGGACAGACAAGTAACTATGGCTACACCTTC. This gives the protein CASSRGQTSNYGYTF.

The chain carries TRBV12-5 and TRBJ1-1, with D unresolved. The V and J ends lost 0 bases and 4 bases respectively, with 12 bases between them. Germline CDR1 reads LGHNT; CDR2 reads FRNRAP. This CDR3 is 15 amino acids long. The CDR3 coding sequence is TGTGCTAGTGGTTTGGTACTGGGTACGGTCACTGAAGCTTTCTTT. Amino acid sequence: CASGLVLGTVTEAFF.

The rearrangement joins TRBV24-1 to TRBJ2-1; D is unresolved. The V end was cut by 4 bases, the J end by 5 bases, with 5 bases between. In germline, CDR1 is KGHDR, CDR2 SFDVKD. The CDR3 length is 12 residues. CDR3 coding DNA: TGTGCCACCAGTGACCTAAACAATGAGCAGTTCTTC. It encodes CATSDLNNEQFF.

This clone was counted only a few times. This sequence joins TRBV19 and TRBJ1-2; D gene uncertain. Trimming removed 9 bases at V and 4 bases at J, with 9 bases between. Germline CDR1 LNHDA, CDR2 SQIVND (reference sequence). The CDR3 length is 11 residues. In DNA form, the CDR3 reads TGTGCCAGCGCAACCTTCTATGGCTACACCTTC. The encoded protein is CASATFYGYTF.